Below are 10 T cell receptor beta chains sequenced from a single sample in a study of long-term antiretroviral therapy in people with HIV. It was version v3.0 of the immunoSEQ assay that was run at survey level. TCRdb keeps only in-frame clones here, not all; method: immunoSEQ multiplex PCR. This table has tens of thousands of clones, approximately 83% appearing once. The sequenced sample was unsorted PBMCs, obtained 0.8 years before starting antiretroviral therapy. Receptors were obtained from a man between 18 and 35 years old with HIV.

CDR3 nucleotides: TGTGCCAGCAGTGAAGCCAGGGGTCGTGGCTACACCTTC. The encoded protein is CASSEARGRGYTF. The V gene is TRBV2, the J gene TRBJ1-2; weak D call: TRBD1 (6 bases). Per germline, CDR1 SNHLY and CDR2 FYNNEI. CDR3 length equals 13 residues. Trimming removed 0 bases from V and 7 bases from J, with 9 bases in between.

The V gene is TRBV18, the J gene TRBJ2-6; possibly TRBD2 for D (6 bases). Trimming removed 6 bases at V and 0 bases at J, with 15 bases between. In germline, CDR1 is KGHSH, CDR2 LQKENI. The CDR3 loop spans 17 amino acids. The CDR3, as DNA: TGTGCCAGCTCCCGTTATGGGGGGATCTCTGGGGCCAACGTCCTGACTTTC. Amino acid sequence: CASSRYGGISGANVLTF.

This clone turned up a few times. This rearrangement joins TRBV11-2 to TRBJ2-7; D remains unclear. The V and J ends lost 1 base and 1 base respectively, with 5 bases between them. This CDR3 has 13 amino acids. The V gene's germline CDR1 is SGHAT and CDR2 FQNNGV. The CDR3 DNA follows: TGTGCCAGCAGCTTAGTTGGGTCCTACGAGCAGTACTTC. Its translation: CASSLVGSYEQYF.

The chain combines TRBV19 with TRBJ1-2, with D possibly being TRBD1 (5 bases). V lost 4 bases and J lost 2, with 17 bases in between. CDR1 LNHDA and CDR2 SQIVND come from the germline V gene (reference sequence). The CDR3 runs 16 residues. The CDR3 nucleotides read TGTGCCAGTAGTACAGCCGCAGGGAGACCCAACTATGGCTACACCTTC. This gives the protein CASSTAAGRPNYGYTF.

The gene calls are TRBV4-3 and TRBJ2-1, with TRBD2 identical over 10 bases. The germline gives CDR1 LGHNA, CDR2 YSLEER. The CDR3 contains 15 residues. V was clipped by 5 bases and J by 4 bases; unmatched bases: 5. CDR3 residues: CASSSSGGGYNEQFF. CDR3 nucleotide sequence: TGCGCCAGCAGCTCGAGCGGGGGGGGTTACAATGAGCAGTTCTTC.

The DNA for the CDR3 is TGTGCCAGCACCGGGCCGCCTCCACCCTATACGCAGTATTTT. Protein sequence: CASTGPPPPYTQYF. V and J are TRBV6-5 and TRBJ2-3, with D uncertain. The CDR3 sequence is 14 residues long. Trimming took 7 bases from V and 7 from J, leaving 18 bases between them. Germline values: CDR1 MNHEY, CDR2 SVGAGI.

The chain is built from TRBV10-2 and TRBJ1-2; possibly TRBD1 for D (6 bases). V dropped 7 bases and J dropped 8 bases, with 17 bases sitting between them. Germline V CDR1 and CDR2: WSHSY, SAAADI. CDR3 length equals 13 residues. As DNA, the CDR3 is TGCGCCAGCATGAAAACAGGGTCTGGGGGCTACACCTTC. Its translation: CASMKTGSGGYTF.

This clone was observed a handful of times. This chain uses TRBV6-6 with TRBJ2-3, with 9 bases identical to TRBD1. With V trimmed by 8 bases and J by 5 bases, 8 bases remained unmatched. Germline lookup yields CDR1 MNHNY and CDR2 SVGAGI (reference sequence). This CDR3 contains 14 residues. The CDR3 DNA reads TGTGCCAGCTCCGGGACAGGGTGGGGAGATACGCAGTATTTT. Its protein is CASSGTGWGDTQYF.

This clone has only a few counts. The chain uses TRBV11-2 and TRBJ2-2, with no clear D. There are 13 residues in the CDR3. V lost 5 bases and J 8 bases, leaving 12 bases between the germline ends. CDR1 is SGHAT, CDR2 FQNNGV, per germline. CDR3 protein: CASSRGLLGELFF. CDR3 sequence (DNA): TGTGCCAGCAGCAGAGGTTTGTTAGGGGAGCTGTTTTTT.

This clone was recorded a few times. This CDR3 reads CASSYTGTGDSPLHF. CDR3 sequence (DNA): TGTGCCAGCAGTTACACCGGGACAGGGGATTCACCCCTCCACTTT. This sequence joins TRBV6-5 and TRBJ1-6; TRBD1 matches 10 bases. Germline-derived CDR1 and CDR2 are MNHEY and SVGAGI. This CDR3 contains 15 residues. Trimming removed 2 bases from V and 8 bases from J; junction bases left unmatched: 3.